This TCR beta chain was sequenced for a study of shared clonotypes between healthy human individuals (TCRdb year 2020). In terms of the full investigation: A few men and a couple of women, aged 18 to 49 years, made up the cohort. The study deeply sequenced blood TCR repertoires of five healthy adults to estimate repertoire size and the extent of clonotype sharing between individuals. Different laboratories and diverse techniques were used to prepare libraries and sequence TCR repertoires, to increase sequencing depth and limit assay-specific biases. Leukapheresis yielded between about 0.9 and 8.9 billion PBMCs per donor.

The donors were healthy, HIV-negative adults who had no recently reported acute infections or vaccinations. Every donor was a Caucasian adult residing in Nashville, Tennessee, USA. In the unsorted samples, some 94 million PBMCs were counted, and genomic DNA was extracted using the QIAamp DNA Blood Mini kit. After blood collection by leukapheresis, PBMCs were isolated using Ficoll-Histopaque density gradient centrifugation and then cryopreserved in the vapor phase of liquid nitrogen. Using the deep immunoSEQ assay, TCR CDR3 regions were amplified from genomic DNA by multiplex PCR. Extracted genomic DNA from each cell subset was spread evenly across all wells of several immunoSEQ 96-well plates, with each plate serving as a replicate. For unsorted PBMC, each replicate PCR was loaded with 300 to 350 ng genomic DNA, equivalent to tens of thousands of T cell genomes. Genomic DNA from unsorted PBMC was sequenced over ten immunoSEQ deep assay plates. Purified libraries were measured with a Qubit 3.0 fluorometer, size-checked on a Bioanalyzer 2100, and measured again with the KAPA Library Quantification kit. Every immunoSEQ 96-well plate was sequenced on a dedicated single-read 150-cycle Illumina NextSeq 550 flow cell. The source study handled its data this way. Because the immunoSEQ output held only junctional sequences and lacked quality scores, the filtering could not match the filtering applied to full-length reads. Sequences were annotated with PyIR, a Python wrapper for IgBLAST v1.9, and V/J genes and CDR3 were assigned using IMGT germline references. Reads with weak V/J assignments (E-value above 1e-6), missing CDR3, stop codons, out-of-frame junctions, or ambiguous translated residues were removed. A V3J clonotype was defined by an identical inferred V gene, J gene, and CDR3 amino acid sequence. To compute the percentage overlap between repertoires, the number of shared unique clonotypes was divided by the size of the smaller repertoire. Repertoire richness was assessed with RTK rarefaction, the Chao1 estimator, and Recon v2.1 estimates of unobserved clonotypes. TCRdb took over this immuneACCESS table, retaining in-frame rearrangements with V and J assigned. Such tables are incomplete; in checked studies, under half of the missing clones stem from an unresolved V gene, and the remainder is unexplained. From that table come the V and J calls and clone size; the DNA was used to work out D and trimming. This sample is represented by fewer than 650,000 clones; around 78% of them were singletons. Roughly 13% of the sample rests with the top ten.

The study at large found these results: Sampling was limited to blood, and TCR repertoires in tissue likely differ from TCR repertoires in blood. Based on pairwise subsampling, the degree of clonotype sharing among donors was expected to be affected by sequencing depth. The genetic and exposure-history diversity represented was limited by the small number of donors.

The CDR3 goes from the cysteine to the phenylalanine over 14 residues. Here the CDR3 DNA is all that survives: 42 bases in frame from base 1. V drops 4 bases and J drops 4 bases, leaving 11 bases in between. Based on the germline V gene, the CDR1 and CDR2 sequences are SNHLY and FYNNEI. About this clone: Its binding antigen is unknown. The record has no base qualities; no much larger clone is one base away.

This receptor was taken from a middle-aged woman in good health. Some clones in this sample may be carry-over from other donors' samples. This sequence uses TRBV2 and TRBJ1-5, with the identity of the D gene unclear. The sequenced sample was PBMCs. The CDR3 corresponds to CASSAQAGNQPQHF. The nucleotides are TGTGCCAGCAGTGCTCAGGCCGGGAATCAGCCCCAGCATTTT. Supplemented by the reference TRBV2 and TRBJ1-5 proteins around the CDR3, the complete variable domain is EPEVTQTPSHQVTQMGQEVILRCVPISNHLYFYWYRQILGQKVEFLVSFYNNEISEKSEIFDDQFSVERPDGSNFTLKIRSTKLEDSAMYFCASSAQAGNQPQHFGDGTRLSIL.